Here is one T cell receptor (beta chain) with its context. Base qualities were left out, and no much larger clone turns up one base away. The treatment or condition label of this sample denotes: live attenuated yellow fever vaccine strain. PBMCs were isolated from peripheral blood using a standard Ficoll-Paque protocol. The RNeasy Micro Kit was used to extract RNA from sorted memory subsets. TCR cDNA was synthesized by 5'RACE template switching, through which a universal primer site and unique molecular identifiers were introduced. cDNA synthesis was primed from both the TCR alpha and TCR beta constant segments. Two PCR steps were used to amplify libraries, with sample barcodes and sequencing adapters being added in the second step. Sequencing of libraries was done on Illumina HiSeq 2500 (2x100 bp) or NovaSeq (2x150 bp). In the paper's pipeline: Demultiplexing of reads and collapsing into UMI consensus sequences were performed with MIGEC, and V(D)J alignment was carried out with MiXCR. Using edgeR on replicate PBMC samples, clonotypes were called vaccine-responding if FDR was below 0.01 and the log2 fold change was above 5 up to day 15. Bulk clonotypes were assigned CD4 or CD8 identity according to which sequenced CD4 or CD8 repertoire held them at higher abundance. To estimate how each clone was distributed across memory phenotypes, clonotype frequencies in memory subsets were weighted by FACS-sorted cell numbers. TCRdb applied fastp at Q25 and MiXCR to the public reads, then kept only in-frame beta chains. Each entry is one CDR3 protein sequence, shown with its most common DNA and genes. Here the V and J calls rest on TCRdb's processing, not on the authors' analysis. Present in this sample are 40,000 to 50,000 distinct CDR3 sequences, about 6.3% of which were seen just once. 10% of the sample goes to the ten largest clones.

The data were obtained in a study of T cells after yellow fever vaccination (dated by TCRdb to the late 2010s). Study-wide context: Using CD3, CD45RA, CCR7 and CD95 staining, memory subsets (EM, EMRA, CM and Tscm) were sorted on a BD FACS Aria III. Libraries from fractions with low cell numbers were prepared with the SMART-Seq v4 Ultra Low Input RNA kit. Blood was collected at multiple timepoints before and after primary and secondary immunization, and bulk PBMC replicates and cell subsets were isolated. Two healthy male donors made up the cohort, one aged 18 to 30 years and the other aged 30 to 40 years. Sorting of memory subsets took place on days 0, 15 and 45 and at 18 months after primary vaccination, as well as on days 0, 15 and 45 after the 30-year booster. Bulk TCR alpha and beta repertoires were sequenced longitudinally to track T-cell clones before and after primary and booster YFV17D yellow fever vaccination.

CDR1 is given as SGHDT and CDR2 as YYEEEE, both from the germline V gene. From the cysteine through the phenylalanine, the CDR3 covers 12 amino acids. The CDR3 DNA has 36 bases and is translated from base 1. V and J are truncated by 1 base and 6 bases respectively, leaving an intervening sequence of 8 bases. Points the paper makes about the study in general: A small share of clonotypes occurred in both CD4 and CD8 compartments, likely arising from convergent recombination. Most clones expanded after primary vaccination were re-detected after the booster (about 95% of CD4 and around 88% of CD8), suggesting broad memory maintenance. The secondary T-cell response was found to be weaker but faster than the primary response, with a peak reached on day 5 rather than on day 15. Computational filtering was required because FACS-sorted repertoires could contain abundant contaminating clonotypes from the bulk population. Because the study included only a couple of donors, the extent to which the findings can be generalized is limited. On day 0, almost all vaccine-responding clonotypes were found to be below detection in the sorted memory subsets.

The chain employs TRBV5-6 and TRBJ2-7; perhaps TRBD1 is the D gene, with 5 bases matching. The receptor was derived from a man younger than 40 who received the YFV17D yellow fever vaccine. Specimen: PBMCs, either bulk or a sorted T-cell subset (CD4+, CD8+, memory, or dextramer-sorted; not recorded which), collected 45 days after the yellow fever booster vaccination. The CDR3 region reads CASSLLQGEQYF. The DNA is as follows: TGTGCCAGCAGCTTGCTCCAGGGCGAGCAGTACTTC. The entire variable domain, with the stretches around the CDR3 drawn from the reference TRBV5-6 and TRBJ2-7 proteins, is DAGVTQSPTHLIKTRGQQVTLRCSPKSGHDTVSWYQQALGQGPQFIFQYYEEEERQRGNFPDRFSGHQFPNYSSELNVNALLLGDSALYLCASSLLQGEQYFGPGTRLTVT.